Following are 26 T cell receptor beta chains from one sample sequenced in a study of shared clonotypes between healthy human individuals. The naive CD8 population came from CD45RO-negative cells selected for CCR7, without terminally differentiated effector memory CD45RA+ cells. Method: immunoSEQ multiplex PCR; TCRdb's copy keeps in-frame clones and lacks some. Here the sample spans about 1,800,000 clones, about 95% being singletons. The sample comprised naive CD8+ T cells sorted from blood. The receptors come from a man in his late teens or twenties in good health.

Here the CDR3 DNA reads TGTGCCAGCAGTTTATCAAAAGGAAATAATTCACCCCTCCACTTT. It codes for CASSLSKGNNSPLHF. The chain combines TRBV27 with TRBJ1-6; no definite D call. Trimming shortened V by 0 bases and J by 5 bases, and 8 bases separated the two germline ends. The germline CDR1 and CDR2 sequences are MNHEY and SMNVEV (reference sequence). The CDR3 is 15 residues long.

The V gene is TRBV27, the J gene TRBJ2-7; D gene ambiguous. CDR3 length equals 13 residues. Trimming removed 6 bases at V and 5 bases at J, with 14 bases between. Germline V gene data show CDR1 as MNHEY and CDR2 as SMNVEV (reference sequence). For the CDR3, the DNA is TGTGCCAGCAGCCCCGAGCCCCTCCACGAGCAGTACTTC. This gives the protein CASSPEPLHEQYF.

J is TRBJ2-7 and V is TRBV27; D is uncertain. Germline assignment: CDR1 MNHEY and CDR2 SMNVEV (reference sequence). This CDR3 has 13 amino acids. V lost 5 bases and J 3 bases, leaving 11 bases between the germline ends. In DNA, the CDR3 is TGTGCCAGCAGTCAGGCAGACCGCTACGAGCAGTACTTC. Its translation is CASSQADRYEQYF.

The chain links TRBV29-1 to TRBJ1-2; tentatively, D is TRBD1 (5 bases). Germline V gene sequence: CDR1 SQVTM, CDR2 ANQGSEA. Trimming shortened V by 7 bases and J by 3 bases, and 12 bases separated the two germline ends. The CDR3 has 12 residues. CDR3 protein: CSAGWGDYGYTF. Written as DNA, the CDR3 is TGCAGCGCCGGTTGGGGGGACTATGGCTACACCTTC.

This clone came up once. The V gene is TRBV2, the J gene TRBJ2-1; 8 nucleotides agree with TRBD2. This CDR3 is 15 amino acids long. The junction had 2 bases not matched to a gene; V was cut back by 3 bases and J by 1 base. Germline V gene data show CDR1 as SNHLY and CDR2 as FYNNEI. This CDR3 reads CASSDSSGSYNEQFF. The DNA of the CDR3 is TGTGCCAGCAGTGACTCTAGCGGGTCCTACAATGAGCAGTTCTTC.

The chain couples TRBV5-5 to TRBJ2-7; D possibly uses TRBD1 or TRBD2 (5 bases each). Germline V gene lookup returns CDR1 SGHKS and CDR2 YYEKEE (reference sequence). The CDR3 spans 14 residues. Trimming stripped 0 bases from V and 2 bases from J, with 9 bases between. The CDR3 sequence is CASSLALGAYEQYF. The DNA of the CDR3 is TGTGCCAGCAGCTTGGCCCTGGGGGCCTACGAGCAGTACTTC.

The chain recombines TRBV6-6 with TRBJ2-7; 7 bases fit TRBD2. This CDR3 contains 14 residues. CDR1 and CDR2 (germline): MNHNY, SVGAGI (reference sequence). V dropped 4 bases and J dropped 5; count of bases not matched to a gene: 8. CDR3 sequence (DNA): TGTGCCAGCAGTTTACCAGGGAGGGCCCACGAGCAGTACTTC. Translated, it gives CASSLPGRAHEQYF.

The chain carries TRBV11-2 and TRBJ2-1, with 13 nucleotides matching TRBD2. The germline gives CDR1 SGHAT, CDR2 FQNNGV. The CDR3 loop spans 14 amino acids. With 4 bases clipped from V and 8 bases from J, the junction kept 2 bases outside the gene matches. CDR3 sequence: CASSSTSGRDEQFF. The CDR3 DNA follows: TGTGCCAGCAGCTCAACTAGCGGGAGGGATGAGCAGTTCTTC.

As for this clone: This specimen includes other DNA sequences encoding the same CDR3. V is TRBV10-3 and J is TRBJ1-1; possible D gene TRBD1, 6 bases. The germline V and J ends were trimmed by 4 bases and 2 bases, with 8 bases remaining between them. Germline V gene sequence: CDR1 ENHRY, CDR2 SYGVKD. The CDR3 loop spans 13 amino acids. In DNA form, the CDR3 reads TGTGCCATCAGTGTACAGGGAAACACTGAAGCTTTCTTT. Amino acid sequence: CAISVQGNTEAFF.

The V and J genes are TRBV6-1 and TRBJ1-6, with D possibly being TRBD1 (5 bases). Germline V gene lookup returns CDR1 MNHNS and CDR2 SASEGT. Deletions cut 0 bases from V and 13 bases from J, with 19 bases between. The CDR3 sequence is 16 residues long. The CDR3 nucleotides are TGTGCCAGCAGTGAAGCGCTTCGAGGGGCCAGTTGGCCCCTCCACTTT. This translates into CASSEALRGASWPLHF.

This clone is a singleton in its sample. This chain connects TRBV28 to TRBJ2-2; 8 positions match TRBD2. V was clipped by 4 bases and J by 6 bases; unmatched bases: 7. The germline CDR1 and CDR2 sequences are MDHEN and SYDVKM. CDR3 length equals 15 residues. The CDR3 loop is CASSSRGGPAGELFF. The DNA for the CDR3 is TGTGCCAGCAGTTCGCGCGGGGGGCCGGCCGGGGAGCTGTTTTTT.

This chain links TRBV27 with TRBJ2-3; 8 nucleotides match TRBD1. The CDR3 length is 14 residues. V shed 8 bases and J 1 base; nucleotides not matched to a gene: 5. Germline CDR1 and CDR2: MNHEY and SMNVEV (reference sequence). The CDR3 nucleotides are TGTGCCAGCCAGGAGACAGGGGGCACAGATACGCAGTATTTT. Amino acids: CASQETGGTDTQYF.

This chain joins TRBV7-9 and TRBJ1-1; possible D gene TRBD1, 5 bases. CDR1 and CDR2 from the germline V gene are SEHNR and FQNEAQ (reference sequence). The V gene lost 6 bases and the J gene lost 4 bases, with 24 bases spanning the gap. This CDR3 spans 17 amino acids. The CDR3 region is CASSYPLLTRDGTEAFF. DNA for the CDR3: TGTGCCAGCAGTTACCCCCTCCTAACAAGGGACGGCACTGAAGCTTTCTTT.

The V and J genes are TRBV6-1 and TRBJ2-7; D might be TRBD1 or TRBD2, each matching 5 bases. The CDR3 has 15 residues. The V end lost 2 bases, the J end lost 0 bases, and 11 bases lay between the germline ends. Per germline, CDR1 MNHNS and CDR2 SASEGT. The CDR3 DNA reads TGTGCCAGCAGTGAATATGCAGGGAGCTCCTACGAGCAGTACTTC. As protein: CASSEYAGSSYEQYF.

The chain is built from TRBV9 and TRBJ2-7; TRBD1 aligns across 9 bases. Germline assignment: CDR1 SGDLS and CDR2 YYNGEE. Trimming took 2 bases from V and 5 from J; bases not matched to a gene: 8. The CDR3 spans 15 residues. The CDR3 DNA reads TGTGCCAGCAGCGTTTCCGGGACAGGGCTGGACGAGCAGTACTTC. Translated, it gives CASSVSGTGLDEQYF.

This sequence joins TRBV2 and TRBJ1-3; D uncertain. The germline V gene encodes CDR1 SNHLY and CDR2 FYNNEI. This CDR3 region has 18 residues. The V and J ends lost 3 bases and 0 bases respectively, with 18 bases between them. The CDR3 here is CASSDDFLNENSGNTIYF. For the CDR3, the DNA is TGTGCCAGCAGTGACGACTTTTTGAACGAAAACTCTGGAAACACCATATATTTT. Full variable domain (outside the CDR3, taken from reference TRBV2 and TRBJ1-3): EPEVTQTPSHQVTQMGQEVILRCVPISNHLYFYWYRQILGQKVEFLVSFYNNEISEKSEIFDDQFSVERPDGSNFTLKIRSTKLEDSAMYFCASSDDFLNENSGNTIYFGEGSWLTVV.

The chain joins TRBV2 to TRBJ1-2, with a tentative D call TRBD1 (6 bases). V dropped 8 bases and J dropped 7 bases, with 14 bases sitting between them. The CDR3 has 12 amino acids. CDR1 and CDR2 from the germline V gene are SNHLY and FYNNEI. The CDR3 protein is CASLSGGRGYTF. CDR3 DNA sequence: TGTGCCAGCCTCTCTGGGGGCCGTGGCTACACCTTC.

This clone showed up many times. At the DNA level, this CDR3 is encoded by other sequences in the same sample as well. This rearrangement joins TRBV6-5 to TRBJ2-3; D is undetermined. This CDR3 region has 13 residues. Germline V lookup: CDR1 MNHEY, CDR2 SVGAGI. Trimming took off 4 bases at V and 1 base at J, with 6 bases between the two ends. CDR3 sequence reads: CASSLSGTDTQYF. The CDR3 region has the DNA TGTGCCAGCAGTTTAAGCGGCACAGATACGCAGTATTTT.

The chain carries TRBV7-9 and TRBJ2-7, with TRBD1 identical over 8 bases. The junction had 13 bases not matched to a gene; V was cut back by 4 bases and J by 5 bases. Germline-derived CDR1 and CDR2 are SEHNR and FQNEAQ (reference sequence). The CDR3 is 16 amino acids. CDR3 loop: CASSSGGFTLDHEQYF. The CDR3 nucleotides are TGTGCCAGCAGCTCAGGGGGCTTTACGTTGGACCACGAGCAGTACTTC.

The V and J genes are TRBV7-9 and TRBJ2-7; no definite D call. V lost 5 bases to trimming and J lost 5 bases, with 16 bases between them. The CDR3 has 14 residues. CDR1 and CDR2 from the germline V gene are SEHNR and FQNEAQ (reference sequence). This CDR3 reads CASSPLGPVDEQYF. Written as DNA, the CDR3 is TGTGCCAGCAGCCCCCTGGGCCCGGTCGACGAGCAGTACTTC.

The rearrangement joins TRBV11-2 to TRBJ2-7, with 9 positions matching TRBD2. The V and J ends lost 5 bases and 6 bases, in that order; junction bases with no gene match: 23. This CDR3 has 19 amino acids. Germline CDR1 is SGHAT and CDR2 is FQNNGV. CDR3 nucleotide sequence: TGTGCCAGCAGCCTACACGGGCCCCTAACTCTAGCGGGATTGAGCGAGCAGTACTTC. Amino acids: CASSLHGPLTLAGLSEQYF.

To note about this clone: At the DNA level, this CDR3 is encoded by other sequences in the same sample as well. V is TRBV9 and J is TRBJ1-1; D may be TRBD1 (5 bases). The CDR3 runs to 13 residues. Germline CDR1 SGDLS, CDR2 YYNGEE. Trimming removed 4 bases from V and 5 bases from J, with 12 bases in between. The CDR3 sequence is CASSLGGGTEAFF. The CDR3, as DNA: TGTGCCAGCAGCCTAGGCGGGGGAACTGAAGCTTTCTTT.

This chain connects TRBV9 to TRBJ1-2; 7 bases line up with TRBD1. This CDR3 comprises 17 residues. The ends lost 2 bases at V and 6 bases at J; junction bases unmatched: 16. Looked up from germline, CDR1 is SGDLS and CDR2 is YYNGEE. CDR3 bases: TGTGCCAGCAGCGTGTCCGCAACAGGGGTCCAGGGGGATGGCTACACCTTC. The encoded protein is CASSVSATGVQGDGYTF. Drawing the rest from reference TRBV9 and TRBJ1-2, the complete variable domain is DSGVTQTPKHLITATGQRVTLRCSPRSGDLSVYWYQQSLDQGLQFLIQYYNGEERAKGNILERFSAQQFPDLHSELNLSSLELGDSALYFCASSVSATGVQGDGYTFGSGTRLTVV.

The gene calls are TRBV9 and TRBJ2-2, with D hard to call. V was trimmed by 1 base and J by 1 base, leaving 8 bases between them. This CDR3 has 15 amino acids. CDR1 SGDLS and CDR2 YYNGEE come from the germline V gene. The CDR3 DNA is TGTGCCAGCAGCGTACTTAAAGTGAACACCGGGGAGCTGTTTTTT. Its translation is CASSVLKVNTGELFF.

The V gene is TRBV28, the J gene TRBJ2-2; no firm D call. V lost 3 bases, J lost 3 bases, and 2 bases lay in between. Germline values: CDR1 MDHEN, CDR2 SYDVKM. The CDR3 totals 12 residues. The CDR3 loop reads CASSFHTGELFF. CDR3 coding DNA: TGTGCCAGCAGTTTCCACACCGGGGAGCTGTTTTTT. Full variable domain (outside the CDR3, taken from reference TRBV28 and TRBJ2-2): DVKVTQSSRYLVKRTGEKVFLECVQDMDHENMFWYRQDPGLGLRLIYFSYDVKMKEKGDIPEGYSVSREKKERFSLILESASTNQTSMYLCASSFHTGELFFGEGSRLTVL.

A note on this clone: Distinct nucleotide sequences in the sample also encode this CDR3. The chain joins TRBV9 to TRBJ1-2; no reliable D call. From germline, CDR1 is SGDLS and CDR2 YYNGEE. V was pared by 0 bases and J by 1 base, with 7 bases between. The CDR3 runs 14 residues. CDR3 loop: CASSVDGSNYGYTF. CDR3 sequence (DNA): TGTGCCAGCAGCGTAGATGGCAGTAACTATGGCTACACCTTC.